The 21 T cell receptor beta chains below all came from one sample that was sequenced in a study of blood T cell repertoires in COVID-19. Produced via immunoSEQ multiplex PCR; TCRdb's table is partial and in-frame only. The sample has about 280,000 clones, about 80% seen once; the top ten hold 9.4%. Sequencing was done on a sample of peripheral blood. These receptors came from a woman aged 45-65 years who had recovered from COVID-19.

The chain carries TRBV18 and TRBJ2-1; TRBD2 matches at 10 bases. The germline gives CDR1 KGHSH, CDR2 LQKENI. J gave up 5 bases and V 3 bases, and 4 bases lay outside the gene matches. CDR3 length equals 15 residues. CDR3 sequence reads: CASSPGLAANNEQFF. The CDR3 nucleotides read TGTGCCAGCTCACCCGGACTAGCGGCCAACAATGAGCAGTTCTTC.

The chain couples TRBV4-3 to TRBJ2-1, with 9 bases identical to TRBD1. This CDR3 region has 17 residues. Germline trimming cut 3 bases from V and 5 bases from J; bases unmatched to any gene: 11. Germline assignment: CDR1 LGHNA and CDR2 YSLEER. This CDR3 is CASSHKVDRGLDNEQFF. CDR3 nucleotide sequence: TGCGCCAGCAGCCACAAAGTGGACAGGGGACTTGACAATGAGCAGTTCTTC.

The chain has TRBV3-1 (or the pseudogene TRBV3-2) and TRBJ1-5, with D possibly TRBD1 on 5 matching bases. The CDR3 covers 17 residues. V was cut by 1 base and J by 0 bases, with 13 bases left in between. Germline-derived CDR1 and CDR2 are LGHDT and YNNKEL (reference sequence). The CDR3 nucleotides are TGTGCCAGCAGCCAAGCCCCGACAGATTTTAGCAATCAGCCCCAGCATTTT. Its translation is CASSQAPTDFSNQPQHF.

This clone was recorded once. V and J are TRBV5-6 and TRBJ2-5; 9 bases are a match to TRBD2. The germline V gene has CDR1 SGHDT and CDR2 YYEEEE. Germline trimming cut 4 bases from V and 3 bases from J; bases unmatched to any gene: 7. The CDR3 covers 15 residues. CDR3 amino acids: CASSRSLAGKETQYF. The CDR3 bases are TGTGCCAGCAGCCGCTCCCTAGCGGGAAAAGAGACCCAGTACTTC.

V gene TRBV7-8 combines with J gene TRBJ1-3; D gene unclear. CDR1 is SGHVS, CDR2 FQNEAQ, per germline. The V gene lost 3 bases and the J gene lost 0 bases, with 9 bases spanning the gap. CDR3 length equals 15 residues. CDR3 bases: TGTGCCAGCAGCTTCGCGAGGGCCTCTGGAAACACCATATATTTT. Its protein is CASSFARASGNTIYF.

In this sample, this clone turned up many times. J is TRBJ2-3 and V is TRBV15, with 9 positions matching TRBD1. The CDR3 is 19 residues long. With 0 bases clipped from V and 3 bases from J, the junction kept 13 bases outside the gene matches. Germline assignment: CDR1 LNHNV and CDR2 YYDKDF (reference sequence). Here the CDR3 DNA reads TGTGCCACCAGCAGAGAGGCTCTACAGGGGGCGGGAAGGACAGATACGCAGTATTTT. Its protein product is CATSREALQGAGRTDTQYF. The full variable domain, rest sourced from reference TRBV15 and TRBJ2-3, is DAMVIQNPRYQVTQFGKPVTLSCSQTLNHNVMYWYQQKSSQAPKLLFHYYDKDFNNEADTPDNFQSRRPNTSFCFLDIRSPGLGDTAMYLCATSREALQGAGRTDTQYFGPGTRLTVL.

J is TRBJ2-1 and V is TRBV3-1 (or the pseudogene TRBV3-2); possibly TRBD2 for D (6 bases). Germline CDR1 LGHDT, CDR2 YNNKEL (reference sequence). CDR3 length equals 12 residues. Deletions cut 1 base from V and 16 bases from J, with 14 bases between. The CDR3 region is CASSQGVGGYFF. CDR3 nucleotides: TGTGCCAGCAGCCAAGGAGTGGGGGGTTATTTCTTC.

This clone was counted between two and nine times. CDR3 in DNA: TGTGCCACCTACAGGGGCCACCTTGCCACTGAAGCTTTCTTT. Protein: CATYRGHLATEAFF. The chain uses TRBV19 and TRBJ1-1; 7 bases agree with TRBD1. Germline V gene data show CDR1 as LNHDA and CDR2 as SQIVND (reference sequence). With V trimmed by 10 bases and J by 4 bases, 12 bases remained unmatched. The CDR3 contains 14 residues.

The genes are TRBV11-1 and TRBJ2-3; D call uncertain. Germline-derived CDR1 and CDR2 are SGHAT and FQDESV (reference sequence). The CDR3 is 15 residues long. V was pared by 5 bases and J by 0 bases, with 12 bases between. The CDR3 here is CASSDHTGSTDTQYF. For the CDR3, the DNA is TGTGCCAGCAGCGACCACACGGGTAGCACAGATACGCAGTATTTT.

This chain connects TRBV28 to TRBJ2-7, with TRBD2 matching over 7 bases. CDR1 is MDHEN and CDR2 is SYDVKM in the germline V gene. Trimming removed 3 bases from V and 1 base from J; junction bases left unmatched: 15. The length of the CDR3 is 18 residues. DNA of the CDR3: TGTGCCAGCAGTTTTAAAGGGGCGGGAGCCGTTGCTTCCTACGAGCAGTACTTC. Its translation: CASSFKGAGAVASYEQYF.

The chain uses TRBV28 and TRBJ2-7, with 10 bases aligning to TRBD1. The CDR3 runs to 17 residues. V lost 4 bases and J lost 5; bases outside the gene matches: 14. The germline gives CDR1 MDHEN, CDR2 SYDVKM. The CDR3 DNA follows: TGTGCCAGCAGTTCTGTTGACGGGACAGGGGTTGTACACGAGCAGTACTTC. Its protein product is CASSSVDGTGVVHEQYF.

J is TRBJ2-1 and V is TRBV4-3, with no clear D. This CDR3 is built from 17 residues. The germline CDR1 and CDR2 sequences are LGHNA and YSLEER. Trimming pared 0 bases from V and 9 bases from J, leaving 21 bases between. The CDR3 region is CASSQDPLLVDNGEQFF. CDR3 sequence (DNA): TGCGCCAGCAGCCAAGATCCCCTGTTGGTTGACAATGGTGAGCAGTTCTTC.

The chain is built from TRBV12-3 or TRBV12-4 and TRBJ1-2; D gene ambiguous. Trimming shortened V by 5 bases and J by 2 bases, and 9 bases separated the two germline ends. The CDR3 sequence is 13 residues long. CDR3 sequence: CASSAGMNYGYTF. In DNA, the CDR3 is TGTGCCAGCAGTGCCGGGATGAACTATGGCTACACCTTC.

Written as DNA, the CDR3 is TGTGCCAGCAGCCCAGGGTTTACTAGCACAGATACGCAGTATTTT. This codes for CASSPGFTSTDTQYF. This sequence joins TRBV27 and TRBJ2-3; perhaps TRBD1 as D (5 bases). V lost 6 bases, J lost 0 bases, and 13 bases lay in between. This CDR3 has 15 residues. In germline, CDR1 is MNHEY, CDR2 SMNVEV (reference sequence).

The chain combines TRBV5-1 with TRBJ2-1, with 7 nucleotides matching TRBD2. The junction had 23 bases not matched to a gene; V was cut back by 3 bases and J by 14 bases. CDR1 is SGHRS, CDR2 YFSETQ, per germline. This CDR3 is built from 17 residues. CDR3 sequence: CASSSSGAGVTGSVEFF. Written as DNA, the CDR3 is TGCGCCAGCAGCTCCTCCGGGGCGGGGGTAACCGGGAGTGTCGAGTTCTTC.

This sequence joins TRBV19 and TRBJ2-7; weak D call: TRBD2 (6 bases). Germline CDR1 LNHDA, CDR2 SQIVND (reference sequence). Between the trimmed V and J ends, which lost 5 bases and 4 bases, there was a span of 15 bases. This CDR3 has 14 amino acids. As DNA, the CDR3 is TGTGCCAGTAGTCCCCGGGACGGGGGTTACGAGCAGTACTTC. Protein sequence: CASSPRDGGYEQYF.

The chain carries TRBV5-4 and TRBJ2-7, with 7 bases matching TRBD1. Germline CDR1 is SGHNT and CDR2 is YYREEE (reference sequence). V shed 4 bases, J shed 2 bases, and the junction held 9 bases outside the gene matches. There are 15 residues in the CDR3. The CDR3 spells CASSADRALTYEQYF. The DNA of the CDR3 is TGTGCCAGCAGCGCCGACAGGGCCCTTACCTACGAGCAGTACTTC. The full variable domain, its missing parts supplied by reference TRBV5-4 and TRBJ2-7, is ETGVTQSPTHLIKTRGQQVTLRCSSQSGHNTVSWYQQALGQGPQFIFQYYREEENGRGNFPPRFSGLQFPNYSSELNVNALELDDSALYLCASSADRALTYEQYFGPGTRLTVT.

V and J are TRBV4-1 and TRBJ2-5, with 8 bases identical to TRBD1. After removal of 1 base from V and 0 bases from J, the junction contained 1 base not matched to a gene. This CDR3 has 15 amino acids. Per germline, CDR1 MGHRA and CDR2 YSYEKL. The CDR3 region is CASSQVDRDQETQYF. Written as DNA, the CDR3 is TGCGCCAGCAGCCAAGTGGACAGGGACCAAGAGACCCAGTACTTC.

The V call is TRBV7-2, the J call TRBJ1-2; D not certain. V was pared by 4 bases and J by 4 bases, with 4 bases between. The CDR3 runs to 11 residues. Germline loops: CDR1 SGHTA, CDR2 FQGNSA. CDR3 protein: CASSSLYGYTF. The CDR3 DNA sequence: TGTGCCAGCAGCTCTCTCTATGGCTACACCTTC.

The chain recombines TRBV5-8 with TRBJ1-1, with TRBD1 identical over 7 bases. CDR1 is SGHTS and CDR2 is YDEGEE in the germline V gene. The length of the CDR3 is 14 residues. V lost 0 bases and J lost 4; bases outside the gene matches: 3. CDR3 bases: TGTGCCAGCAGCTTGGACAGGGGCGCCACTGAAGCTTTCTTT. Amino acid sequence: CASSLDRGATEAFF.

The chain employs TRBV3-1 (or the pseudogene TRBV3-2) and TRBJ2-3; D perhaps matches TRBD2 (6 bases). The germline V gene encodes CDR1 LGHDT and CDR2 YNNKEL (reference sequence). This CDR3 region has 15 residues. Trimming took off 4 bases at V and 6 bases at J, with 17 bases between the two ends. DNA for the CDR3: TGTGCCAGCAGCCTCCGACTAGGAATTTCCGATACGCAGTATTTT. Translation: CASSLRLGISDTQYF.